These 29 T cell receptor beta chains were sequenced from one sample in a study of T cell responses to AZD1222 COVID-19 vaccine. Repertoires were generated with immunoSEQ multiplex PCR, while TCRdb's copy carries only in-frame clones and drops some. The profile covers 100,000 to 130,000 clones, with roughly 90% appearing a single time and under 10% taken by the ten largest. This material consisted of peripheral blood, taken 28 days after the second AZD1222 dose. Receptor source: an adult who received the AZD1222 COVID-19 vaccine.

V gene TRBV10-3 combines with J gene TRBJ1-1, with a tentative D call TRBD1 (5 bases). CDR1 and CDR2 (germline): ENHRY, SYGVKD. Trimming took off 2 bases at V and 3 bases at J, with 16 bases between the two ends. This CDR3 is built from 16 residues. The CDR3 spells CAISEPGTPYYTEAFF. CDR3 in DNA: TGTGCCATCAGTGAGCCCGGGACGCCTTATTACACTGAAGCTTTCTTT.

The J gene is TRBJ1-1, the V gene TRBV5-7, with TRBD1 matching over 8 bases. TRBV5-7 is an ORF, and what it does is uncertain. This CDR3 spans 16 amino acids. Trimming took 4 bases from V and 4 from J; bases not matched to a gene: 12. The CDR3 sequence: CASSKGQGRHCTEAFF. CDR3 nucleotide sequence: TGTGCCAGCAGCAAAGGACAGGGAAGGCATTGCACTGAAGCTTTCTTT.

This clone has more than one count but fewer than ten. This chain uses TRBV3-1 (or the pseudogene TRBV3-2) with TRBJ2-7; tentative D call: TRBD2 (5 bases). The V and J ends lost 7 bases and 7 bases respectively, with 20 bases between them. Germline loops: CDR1 LGHDT, CDR2 YNNKEL (reference sequence). The CDR3 contains 14 residues. The CDR3 region is CASIGSNSPGEQYF. The CDR3 region has the DNA TGTGCCAGCATTGGGTCTAATAGTCCGGGGGAGCAGTACTTC.

This chain joins TRBV11-2 and TRBJ1-2; D not resolved. CDR3 length equals 16 residues. The germline V gene has CDR1 SGHAT and CDR2 FQNNGV. V lost 5 bases and J lost 0, with 16 bases in between. The CDR3 here is CASSQKGGRTNYGYTF. CDR3 in DNA: TGTGCCAGCAGCCAGAAGGGAGGTCGGACTAACTATGGCTACACCTTC.

This clone was recorded once. The same CDR3 can be traced to other DNA sequences in this sample. The V gene is TRBV7-9, the J gene TRBJ1-5; D gene uncertain. The V end was cut by 5 bases, the J end by 4 bases, with 6 bases between. Germline assignment: CDR1 SEHNR and CDR2 FQNEAQ (reference sequence). The CDR3 is made up of 12 amino acids. CDR3 loop: CASSLGNQPQHF. In DNA, the CDR3 is TGTGCCAGCAGCCTCGGTAATCAGCCCCAGCATTTT. Full variable domain (missing parts from reference TRBV7-9 and TRBJ1-5): DTGVSQNPRHKITKRGQNVTFRCDPISEHNRLYWYRQTLGQGPEFLTYFQNEAQLEKSRLLSDRFSAERPKGSFSTLEIQRTEQGDSAMYLCASSLGNQPQHFGDGTRLSIL.

The CDR3 region is CASSEGDTEAFF. The CDR3 bases are TGTGCCAGCAGTGAAGGAGACACTGAAGCTTTCTTT. J is TRBJ1-1 and V is TRBV2; unclear D gene. This CDR3 has 12 amino acids. The V gene lost 1 base and the J gene lost 3 bases, with 3 bases spanning the gap. Germline V gene data show CDR1 as SNHLY and CDR2 as FYNNEI.

The chain employs TRBV5-4 and TRBJ2-7, with TRBD2 matching over 9 bases. This CDR3 is 17 amino acids long. The V gene's germline CDR1 is SGHNT and CDR2 YYREEE (reference sequence). Trimming at V came to 0 bases and at J to 1 base, leaving 8 bases not matched to a gene. The CDR3 reads CASSLAGLAGLSYEQYF. The CDR3 DNA sequence: TGTGCCAGCAGCTTGGCGGGTCTAGCGGGACTATCCTACGAGCAGTACTTC. Looking up the rest from reference TRBV5-4 and TRBJ2-7 gives the full variable domain: ETGVTQSPTHLIKTRGQQVTLRCSSQSGHNTVSWYQQALGQGPQFIFQYYREEENGRGNFPPRFSGLQFPNYSSELNVNALELDDSALYLCASSLAGLAGLSYEQYFGPGTRLTVT.

V gene TRBV5-1 combines with J gene TRBJ2-2; 8 bases fit TRBD1. CDR1 and CDR2 (germline): SGHRS, YFSETQ. The CDR3 sequence is 14 residues long. Losses at the gene ends were 7 bases for V and 7 bases for J; bases not matched to a gene: 9. The CDR3 spells CASGRSGGFGELFF. CDR3 DNA: TGCGCCAGCGGCCGATCAGGGGGCTTCGGGGAGCTGTTTTTT.

The chain has TRBV5-5 and TRBJ1-5, with D hard to call. In germline, CDR1 is SGHKS, CDR2 YYEKEE (reference sequence). Trimming removed 0 bases at V and 7 bases at J, with 11 bases between. CDR3 length: 14 residues. The CDR3 sequence: CASSLAWTSQPQHF. The DNA of the CDR3 is TGTGCCAGCAGCTTGGCCTGGACGAGCCAGCCCCAGCATTTT.

This sequence joins TRBV7-9 and TRBJ1-5; no definite D call. Trimming pared 1 base from V and 10 bases from J, leaving 8 bases between. CDR1 and CDR2 (germline): SEHNR, FQNEAQ (reference sequence). CDR3 length: 12 residues. The CDR3 region is CASSLGTGPQHF. In DNA form, the CDR3 reads TGTGCCAGCAGCTTAGGTACGGGACCCCAGCATTTT.

The V call is TRBV30, the J call TRBJ2-3; D not certain. CDR3 length equals 12 residues. Germline-derived CDR1 and CDR2 are GTSNPN and SVGIG (reference sequence). V lost 0 bases to trimming and J lost 3 bases, with 4 bases between them. Here the CDR3 reads CAWSVGTDTQYF. The CDR3 nucleotides are TGTGCCTGGAGTGTAGGAACAGATACGCAGTATTTT.

V gene TRBV4-1 combines with J gene TRBJ2-1; TRBD2 is a possible D gene (6 bases). CDR1 MGHRA and CDR2 YSYEKL come from the germline V gene. The CDR3 length is 15 residues. The V gene lost 4 bases and the J gene lost 0 bases, with 10 bases spanning the gap. The CDR3 nucleotides read TGCGCCAGCAGCCTCGGACTAAGCTCCTACAATGAGCAGTTCTTC. This codes for CASSLGLSSYNEQFF.

This clone appeared a few times. V is TRBV6-1 and J is TRBJ1-5; maybe TRBD1 (5 bases). Between the trimmed V and J ends, which lost 0 bases and 5 bases, there was a span of 14 bases. Germline values: CDR1 MNHNS, CDR2 SASEGT. This CDR3 comprises 16 residues. The CDR3 region has the DNA TGTGCCAGCAGTGAAGCGCTCGGGACCTGGGATCAGCCCCAGCATTTT. Its protein product is CASSEALGTWDQPQHF.

The CDR3 DNA follows: TGTGCCAGCAGTTCTGGACTAGCGGAATTACGCTACGAGCAGTACTTC. The encoded protein is CASSSGLAELRYEQYF. The V and J genes are TRBV6-5 and TRBJ2-7; 10 bases agree with TRBD2. J lost 3 bases, V lost 4 bases, and 9 bases had no gene match. The CDR3 totals 16 residues. Germline V gene lookup returns CDR1 MNHEY and CDR2 SVGAGI.

This clone was recorded a few times. The genes are TRBV5-6 and TRBJ1-1, with no clear D. The V end lost 2 bases, the J end lost 0 bases, and 8 bases lay between the germline ends. CDR1 is SGHDT, CDR2 YYEEEE, per germline. This CDR3 spans 14 amino acids. The CDR3: CASSFPILNTEAFF. The CDR3 DNA follows: TGTGCCAGCAGCTTCCCGATTTTGAACACTGAAGCTTTCTTT.

This chain joins TRBV6-5 and TRBJ1-1; TRBD1 is a possible D gene (6 bases). Trimming took off 8 bases at V and 0 bases at J, with 13 bases between the two ends. The CDR3 runs 14 residues. The germline CDR1 and CDR2 sequences are MNHEY and SVGAGI. The CDR3 DNA sequence: TGTGCCAGCGAAGGACAGTCTGTGAACACTGAAGCTTTCTTT. Protein: CASEGQSVNTEAFF.

The gene calls are TRBV6-1 and TRBJ2-1, with TRBD2 identical over 13 bases. The germline CDR1 and CDR2 sequences are MNHNS and SASEGT. The J segment lost 3 bases and the V segment lost 2 bases, leaving 4 bases of the junction unmatched. CDR3 length equals 17 residues. CDR3 amino acids: CASSELTSGRVYNEQFF. In DNA, the CDR3 is TGTGCCAGCAGTGAATTAACTAGCGGGAGGGTCTACAATGAGCAGTTCTTC.

In its sample, this clone was seen once. The DNA for the CDR3 is TGTGCCACCAGGGGCCAAGAGACCCAGTACTTC. Its translation: CATRGQETQYF. V and J are TRBV10-3 and TRBJ2-5, with D perhaps TRBD1 (6 bases). The CDR3 is made up of 11 amino acids. V gave up 10 bases and J gave up 1 base, with 7 bases separating them. Germline V gives CDR1 ENHRY, CDR2 SYGVKD.

V and J are TRBV28 and TRBJ1-3; 8 positions agree with TRBD1. The V gene end was trimmed by 5 bases and the J gene end by 4 bases; junction bases not matched to a gene: 7. CDR1 and CDR2 from the germline V gene are MDHEN and SYDVKM. This CDR3 comprises 15 residues. CDR3 amino acids: CASSLQGAQGNTIYF. Here the CDR3 DNA reads TGTGCCAGCAGTCTCCAGGGGGCGCAAGGAAACACCATATATTTT.

The gene calls are TRBV15 and TRBJ1-3; no clear D. The germline CDR1 and CDR2 sequences are LNHNV and YYDKDF (reference sequence). V was trimmed by 0 bases and J by 3 bases, leaving 6 bases between them. This CDR3 region has 14 residues. CDR3 DNA: TGTGCCACCAGCAGAGATACGAATGGAAACACCATATATTTT. It codes for CATSRDTNGNTIYF.

The chain joins TRBV6-5 to TRBJ1-5; 7 bases are a match to TRBD1. The CDR3 covers 15 residues. J lost 1 base, V lost 5 bases, and 5 bases had no gene match. CDR1 is MNHEY and CDR2 is SVGAGI in the germline V gene. For the CDR3, the DNA is TGTGCCAGCAGTCGACAGGGAGCGAGCAATCAGCCCCAGCATTTT. As protein: CASSRQGASNQPQHF.

This chain links TRBV12-3 or TRBV12-4 with TRBJ2-7, with 7 bases matching TRBD1. The CDR3 runs 13 residues. Germline trimming cut 5 bases from V and 3 bases from J; bases unmatched to any gene: 4. The CDR3 sequence is CASSRDRFYEQYF. The CDR3 coding sequence is TGTGCCAGCAGTCGGGACAGATTCTACGAGCAGTACTTC.

CDR3 nucleotide sequence: TGCGCCAGCAGTCCCGGGACTAGCGGTTCTGGGGCCAACGTCCTGACTTTC. It is translated as CASSPGTSGSGANVLTF. V and J are TRBV4-1 and TRBJ2-6; 11 bases are shared with TRBD2. This CDR3 is 17 amino acids long. The junction had 5 bases not matched to a gene; V was cut back by 6 bases and J by 1 base. CDR1 MGHRA and CDR2 YSYEKL come from the germline V gene.

This chain joins TRBV2 and TRBJ2-3; D is ambiguous. This CDR3 is 14 amino acids long. V was pared by 4 bases and J by 0 bases, with 8 bases between. Germline V gene sequence: CDR1 SNHLY, CDR2 FYNNEI. The CDR3 reads CASSGRVSTDTQYF. CDR3 coding DNA: TGTGCCAGCAGTGGTAGGGTGAGCACAGATACGCAGTATTTT.

This clone has only one observation. The rearrangement joins TRBV28 to TRBJ2-1; the match to TRBD2 covers 7 bases. With 6 bases clipped from V and 3 bases from J, the junction kept 8 bases outside the gene matches. This CDR3 comprises 15 residues. CDR1 and CDR2 (germline): MDHEN, SYDVKM. For the CDR3, the DNA is TGTGCCAGCAGCCCCCTAGCGGAGCTCTACAATGAGCAGTTCTTC. This encodes CASSPLAELYNEQFF.

The CDR3 coding sequence is TGTGCCAGCAGCAGCAGTTCCCTTTCTGGCGAGAGACTTCTGGCGAGCACAGATACGCAGTATTTT. This gives the protein CASSSSSLSGERLLASTDTQYF. V usage is TRBV27 and J usage is TRBJ2-3, with D unclear. The germline V gene encodes CDR1 MNHEY and CDR2 SMNVEV (reference sequence). V gave up 6 bases and J gave up 0 bases, with 34 bases separating them. The CDR3 covers 22 residues.

The chain employs TRBV27 and TRBJ1-5; 8 bases match TRBD1. From germline, CDR1 is MNHEY and CDR2 SMNVEV (reference sequence). Unmatched junction bases numbered 1, after V lost 5 bases and J lost 1 base. This CDR3 is built from 14 residues. CDR3 protein: CASSRQGSNQPQHF. CDR3 nucleotides: TGTGCCAGCAGTAGACAGGGGAGCAATCAGCCCCAGCATTTT.

This clone was recorded a few times. This chain connects TRBV30 to TRBJ1-2; a weak D match, TRBD1 (5 bases). Trimming left V 0 bases short and J 3 bases short, with 8 bases between. Germline assignment: CDR1 GTSNPN and CDR2 SVGIG (reference sequence). There are 13 residues in the CDR3. This CDR3 reads CAWSVTVYYGYTF. For the CDR3, the DNA is TGTGCCTGGAGTGTGACAGTTTACTATGGCTACACCTTC. The full variable domain, completed using reference TRBV30 and TRBJ1-2, is SQTIHQWPATLVQPVGSPLSLECTVEGTSNPNLYWYRQAAGRGLQLLFYSVGIGQISSEVPQNLSASRPQDRQFILSSKKLLLSDSGFYLCAWSVTVYYGYTFGSGTRLTVV.

The genes are TRBV7-9 and TRBJ2-5; D not resolved. The CDR3 spans 12 residues. CDR1 SEHNR and CDR2 FQNEAQ come from the germline V gene (reference sequence). With 1 base removed from V and 5 bases from J, the gap between germline ends came to 5 bases. The CDR3 DNA follows: TGTGCCAGCAGCTTAGGGCTCGAGACCCAGTACTTC. Its translation is CASSLGLETQYF.